The 26 T cell receptor beta chains below were found in one sample sequenced in a study of CD8+ T cells in alopecia areata. Pooled cells of cutaneous lymph node origin were sorted on CD4, CD8alpha, NKG2D, NKG2ACE and other markers. The sequencing template was cDNA reverse transcribed from extracted RNA. Sequenced by immunoSEQ multiplex PCR; TCRdb stores in-frame clones only, minus some. The profile covers around 300,000 clones, none occurring a single time. The sequencing input was CD4+ T cells sorted from a lymph node. All receptors come from a C3H/HeJ mouse with alopecia areata. The MHC haplotype of this mouse line is H2-k.

This clone was counted a few times. Genes and germline are mouse. The read terminates 4 residues before the CDR3 end, so the remaining end is supplied by the germline J gene. This chain joins TRBV5 and TRBJ2-3; 10 bases fit TRBD1. In germline, CDR1 is LGHNA, CDR2 YNLKQL (reference sequence). V was clipped by 4 bases and J by 4 bases; unmatched bases: 5. This CDR3 is built from 15 residues. The DNA read from the CDR3 is TGTGCCAGCAGCCCCCCGACAGGGGGCCCAGAA. It yields the protein CASSPPTGGPE. The full CDR3 protein is CASSPPTGGPETLYF.

This clone has just a few counts. Gene names and germline refer to mouse. Partial CDR3 DNA: TGTGCCAGCAGTATAAACCCGGGACAGACAAACACA. Translated: CASSINPGQTNT. The entire CDR3 is CASSINPGQTNTEVFF. This chain uses TRBV19 with TRBJ1-1; TRBD1 matches 7 bases. The read gets to within 4 residues of the CDR3 end, and the germline J gene fills in the rest. The length of the CDR3 is 16 residues. The V and J ends lost 1 base and 0 bases, in that order; junction bases with no gene match: 6. Per germline, CDR1 FNHDT and CDR2 SITEND (reference sequence).

As for this clone: The gene names given are mouse names. The same CDR3 can be traced to other DNA sequences in this sample. Partial CDR3 DNA: TGTGCCAGCAGAGCCGGGACAGGGGGCTAT. It encodes CASRAGTGGY. The entire CDR3 reads CASRAGTGGYEQYF. This sequence joins TRBV13-1 and TRBJ2-7; 11 bases line up with TRBD1. The read falls 4 residues short of the CDR3 end, and the missing part is taken from the germline J gene. This CDR3 is built from 14 residues. Per the germline V gene, CDR1 is NSHNY and CDR2 is SYGAGN. The ends lost 5 bases at V and 3 bases at J; junction bases unmatched: 4.

Concerning this clone itself: Gene names follow the mouse nomenclature. The read ends 4 residues before the CDR3 terminus; that terminus is restored from the germline J gene. The chain has TRBV5 and TRBJ2-2; 11 bases map to TRBD2. Unmatched junction bases numbered 0, after V lost 1 base and J lost 2 bases. The length of the CDR3 is 16 residues. Looked up from germline, CDR1 is LGHNA and CDR2 is YNLKQL (reference sequence). This CDR3 is CASSQGDWGNTGQLYF. CDR3 DNA (partial): TGTGCCAGCAGCCAAGGGGACTGGGGGAACACCGGG.

This clone was seen only a few times. Given a much more abundant clone one base away, this may be a read error. Mouse gene names and germline throughout. The CDR3 end lies 4 residues beyond the end of the read and is filled in from the germline J gene. Within the sample, other DNA sequences also encode this same CDR3. This rearrangement joins TRBV5 to TRBJ2-2; 11 bases match TRBD2. CDR1 is LGHNA and CDR2 is YNLKQL in the germline V gene (reference sequence). The junction had 0 bases not matched to a gene; V was cut back by 5 bases and J by 1 base. The CDR3 is 15 amino acids. This CDR3 reads CASSGLGGNTGQLYF. The covered CDR3 bases are TGTGCCAGCAGCGGACTGGGGGGAAACACCGGG.

As regards this clone: Mouse gene names apply. Read coverage stops 4 residues before the CDR3 terminus; the germline J gene supplies the remainder. The chain couples TRBV13-1 to TRBJ2-2, with TRBD1 identical over 8 bases. CDR3 length: 14 amino acids. The germline V gene has CDR1 NSHNY and CDR2 SYGAGN. The ends lost 7 bases at V and 4 bases at J; junction bases unmatched: 6. The CDR3 DNA, read in part, is TGTGCCAGCGGGCAGGGGGCGGCCACCGGG. It encodes CASGQGAATG. The whole CDR3 is CASGQGAATGQLYF.

Comments on this clone: Possible read error: a much larger clone is one base away. The gene names given are mouse names. Read data end 4 residues before the CDR3 end; the end is taken from the germline J gene. J is TRBJ1-2 and V is TRBV13-3, with 7 positions matching TRBD1. Trimming took 2 bases from V and 0 from J; bases not matched to a gene: 1. This CDR3 has 14 residues. Germline CDR1 is NNHDY and CDR2 is SYVADS. Here the CDR3 reads CASSEQGTNSDYTF. The sequenced CDR3 bases are TGTGCCAGCAGTGAACAGGGGACAAACTCC.

This clone was seen a few times. The genes and germline here are from mouse. The CDR3 end falls 4 residues outside the read, so it is completed with the germline J gene. The V and J genes are TRBV13-2 and TRBJ2-1; 12 nucleotides agree with TRBD1. The CDR3 has 17 amino acids. Per the germline V gene, CDR1 is NNHNN and CDR2 is SYGAGS (reference sequence). V shed 5 bases and J 4 bases; nucleotides not matched to a gene: 10. The sequenced CDR3 bases are TGTGCCAGCGGGGACCGGGACAGGGGGCTTTGGTATGCT. Its translation: CASGDRDRGLWYA. The complete CDR3 reads CASGDRDRGLWYAEQFF.

This clone was picked up many times. The listed genes are named as in mouse. The read ends 4 residues before the CDR3 terminus; that terminus is restored from the germline J gene. This sample also contains other DNA sequences that code for the same CDR3. The rearrangement uses TRBV13-1 and TRBJ2-2; D uncertain. V lost 2 bases, J lost 0 bases, and 2 bases lay in between. Germline V gene data show CDR1 as NSHNY and CDR2 as SYGAGN. There are 13 residues in the CDR3. This chain's CDR3 is CASSDSNTGQLYF. The part of the CDR3 DNA that was read is TGTGCCAGCAGTGACTCAAACACCGGG.

This clone has a handful of counts. Gene names denote mouse genes. The sequenced fragment ends 4 residues before the CDR3 boundary, so the rest is inferred from the germline J gene. This rearrangement joins TRBV19 to TRBJ1-1; TRBD1 is a possible D gene (5 bases). The germline V gene has CDR1 FNHDT and CDR2 SITEND (reference sequence). The CDR3 contains 12 residues. The DNA read from the CDR3 is TGTGCCAGCAGTGTACAGGCTACA. It specifies CASSVQAT. The entire CDR3 protein is CASSVQATEVFF.

This clone was found many times. Gene names and germline match the mouse. The CDR3 goes on 4 residues after the read ends, and that part is filled in from the germline J gene. The sample holds other DNA sequences that translate to the same CDR3. This chain joins TRBV1 and TRBJ2-2; 10 bases align to TRBD1. This CDR3 is built from 15 residues. The V gene's germline CDR1 is NSQYPW and CDR2 LRSPGD (reference sequence). V was pared by 4 bases and J by 4 bases, with 3 bases of the junction left unmatched. CDR3 protein: CTCSGQGAGTGQLYF. The DNA read from the CDR3 is TGCACCTGCAGTGGACAGGGGGCTGGCACCGGG.

Of note for this clone: All gene names here are mouse names. Incomplete CDR3 DNA: TGCACCTGCAGTGCAGCTGGGGGTTCTTTTGCT. Residues: CTCSAAGGSFA. The full CDR3 protein reads CTCSAAGGSFAEQFF. The V gene is TRBV1, the J gene TRBJ2-1; 7 nucleotides match TRBD2. The observed sequence ends 4 residues before the CDR3 terminus, with the missing tail filled in from the germline J gene. The CDR3 covers 15 residues. Looked up from germline, CDR1 is NSQYPW and CDR2 is LRSPGD (reference sequence). The V segment lost 1 base and the J segment 6 bases; nucleotides outside the gene matches: 6.

On this clone: Genes here carry mouse names. The read gets to within 4 residues of the CDR3 end, and the germline J gene fills in the rest. The chain is built from TRBV5 and TRBJ2-7; TRBD2 matches at 10 bases. CDR3 size: 18 residues. Per the germline V gene, CDR1 is LGHNA and CDR2 is YNLKQL (reference sequence). Trimming cost V 0 bases and J 1 base; bases outside gene matches: 9. CDR3: CASSQDSWGGAQSYEQYF. The sequenced part of the CDR3 DNA is TGTGCCAGCAGCCAAGATTCCTGGGGGGGCGCCCAGTCCTAT.

About this clone: These gene names are mouse names. The read ends 4 residues before the CDR3 terminus; that terminus is restored from the germline J gene. The V gene is TRBV13-3, the J gene TRBJ1-2, with 8 positions matching TRBD1. Germline CDR1 reads NNHDY; CDR2 reads SYVADS. This CDR3 has 14 amino acids. The J segment lost 3 bases and the V segment lost 2 bases, leaving 3 bases of the junction unmatched. The CDR3 region is CASSEGQGHSDYTF. The CDR3 bases that were read are TGTGCCAGCAGTGAAGGACAGGGCCACTCC.

In this sample, this clone turned up a few times. Gene names refer to mouse genes. The read ends 4 residues before the CDR3 terminus; that terminus is restored from the germline J gene. V and J are TRBV5 and TRBJ2-2; D might be TRBD1 (5 bases). CDR3 length: 16 residues. The germline V gene encodes CDR1 LGHNA and CDR2 YNLKQL (reference sequence). V lost 0 bases to trimming and J lost 4 bases, with 12 bases between them. Incomplete CDR3 DNA: TGTGCCAGCAGCCAAGATACCAGGGAGGGCACCGGG. It yields the protein CASSQDTREGTG. From start to end, the CDR3 is CASSQDTREGTGQLYF.

On this clone: Germline and genes: mouse. The DNA read from the CDR3 is TGTGCCAGCAGCGACCCGCTGGGGGGAGATGCT. This sequence encodes CASSDPLGGDA. The full-length CDR3 reads as CASSDPLGGDAEQFF. The gene calls are TRBV5 and TRBJ2-1; 8 positions agree with TRBD2. The sequence runs out 4 residues before the end of the CDR3; the remainder is reconstructed from the germline J gene. Germline assignment: CDR1 LGHNA and CDR2 YNLKQL (reference sequence). The V gene end was trimmed by 5 bases and the J gene end by 5 bases; junction bases not matched to a gene: 8. The CDR3 runs 15 residues.

This clone has a handful of counts. Gene names and germline match the mouse. The read terminates 4 residues before the CDR3 end, so the remaining end is supplied by the germline J gene. Other DNA sequences in the same sample also yield this CDR3. The chain links TRBV13-1 to TRBJ2-5, with 8 positions matching TRBD2. CDR1 and CDR2 (germline): NSHNY, SYGAGN. The CDR3 extends over 15 amino acids. The CDR3 sequence is CASSDARGGEDTQYF. The CDR3 bases that were read are TGTGCCAGCAGTGATGCAAGGGGGGGCGAAGAC.

This clone came up a few times. A single base separates this from a much larger clone, so it may be a read error. The germline and genes are mouse ones. The read terminates 4 residues ahead of where the CDR3 ends, so the germline J gene completes it. The chain combines TRBV13-2 with TRBJ2-7; 10 nucleotides align to TRBD2. Germline loops: CDR1 NNHNN, CDR2 SYGAGS (reference sequence). The CDR3 contains 14 residues. J gave up 0 bases and V 5 bases, and 2 bases lay outside the gene matches. Partial CDR3 DNA: TGTGCCAGCGGGGACTGGGGGAACTCCTAT. Protein sequence: CASGDWGNSY. The full CDR3 is CASGDWGNSYEQYF.

With regard to this clone: Gene names are mouse gene names. The read comes to an end 4 residues before the CDR3 does, leaving the germline J gene to fill in the end. The chain combines TRBV13-3 with TRBJ1-4; D is possibly TRBD1 (6 bases). The CDR3 consists of 13 residues. The germline CDR1 and CDR2 sequences are NNHDY and SYVADS. The CDR3 bases that were read are TGTGCCAGCAGTGAGCGACAGGCCGAA. It translates to CASSERQAE. The full CDR3 is CASSERQAERLFF.

As for this clone: Mouse gene names apply. The read ends 3 residues shy of where the CDR3 ends; the end is completed using the germline J gene. The rearrangement joins TRBV31 to TRBJ1-6, with TRBD1 matching 7 bases. TRBJ1-6 belongs to the ORF category, with a function that is uncertain. CDR1 and CDR2 from the germline V gene are GKSSPN and SITVG. This CDR3 is 15 amino acids long. V shed 1 base and J 9 bases; nucleotides not matched to a gene: 9. CDR3 DNA, as far as it was read: TGTGCCTGGAGTCCCCGACAGGGTTACATTTCGCCC. Its protein is CAWSPRQGYISP. The full CDR3 is CAWSPRQGYISPLYF.

This clone occurred a few times. Each gene name is a mouse one. The sequenced fragment ends 4 residues before the CDR3 boundary, so the rest is inferred from the germline J gene. Other DNA sequences of this sample code for an identical CDR3. This rearrangement joins TRBV1 to TRBJ1-1; the D gene is possibly TRBD1 (6 bases). Trimming stripped 0 bases from V and 0 bases from J, with 8 bases between. CDR3 length: 15 residues. Germline CDR1 reads NSQYPW; CDR2 reads LRSPGD (reference sequence). The CDR3 reads CTCSADRTANTEVFF. Partial CDR3 DNA: TGCACCTGCAGTGCAGATCGGACAGCAAACACA.

On this clone: Genes and germline are mouse. The CDR3 end falls 4 residues outside the read, so it is completed with the germline J gene. The J gene is TRBJ2-3, the V gene TRBV13-3; D is ambiguous. V shed 6 bases and J shed 0 bases, with 8 bases lying between them. Germline V CDR1 and CDR2: NNHDY, SYVADS. The CDR3 length is 13 residues. Incomplete CDR3 DNA: TGTGCCAGCAATGTGGGTAGTGCAGAA. Its translation is CASNVGSAE. The whole CDR3 is CASNVGSAETLYF.

A word on this clone: Mouse gene names apply. The read comes to an end 4 residues before the CDR3 does, leaving the germline J gene to fill in the end. The chain links TRBV14 to TRBJ2-4; D uncertain. CDR3 length: 12 residues. From germline, CDR1 is SGHDT and CDR2 FRDEAV. The CDR3: CASSFPGNTLYF. CDR3 bases read: TGTGCCAGCAGTTTCCCAGGAAAC.

To note about this clone: These gene names are mouse names. The read finishes 4 residues shy of the CDR3 end, and the germline J gene is used to complete it. The same CDR3 can be traced to other DNA sequences in this sample. V gene TRBV13-1 combines with J gene TRBJ2-2; 7 nucleotides match TRBD1. This CDR3 spans 15 amino acids. Per germline, CDR1 NSHNY and CDR2 SYGAGN. The trim removed 3 bases at V and 0 bases at J, leaving 2 bases unmatched. The covered CDR3 bases are TGTGCCAGCAGTGTACAGGGGTCAAACACCGGG. Translated, it gives CASSVQGSNTG. The entire CDR3 reads CASSVQGSNTGQLYF.

This clone came up a few times. The gene names given are mouse names. The CDR3 end lies 4 residues beyond the end of the read and is filled in from the germline J gene. The same CDR3 arises from other DNA sequences in this sample as well. The chain couples TRBV13-1 to TRBJ2-5, with TRBD2 matching over 13 bases. V gave up 3 bases and J gave up 3 bases; unmatched junction bases: 1. CDR3 length equals 15 residues. Germline CDR1 is NSHNY and CDR2 is SYGAGN. CDR3 DNA, as far as it was read: TGTGCCAGCAGTGGGGGACTGGGGGGGCAAGAC. Its translation: CASSGGLGGQD. The complete CDR3 sequence is CASSGGLGGQDTQYF.

As regards this clone: Genes and germline are mouse. Coverage ceases 4 residues before the CDR3 finishes, and the germline J gene fills in the end. The chain employs TRBV19 and TRBJ2-4; D is perhaps TRBD1 (6 bases). The CDR3 sequence is 15 residues long. Germline lookup yields CDR1 FNHDT and CDR2 SITEND (reference sequence). CDR3 sequence reads: CASTPRTVSLNTLYF. The sequenced part of the CDR3 DNA is TGTGCCAGCACCCCCCGGACAGTCTCGTTAAAC.